This T cell receptor (beta chain) was profiled in a study of OX40 agonist ivuxolimab in advanced cancers. Turning to the overall study: Ivuxolimab was an agonistic, fully human IgG2 monoclonal antibody directed against OX40 (CD134), a costimulatory receptor. Prior anti-PD-1, anti-PD-L1 or anti-CTLA-4 therapy was permitted, and about two fifths of dose-escalation patients had received checkpoint inhibitors. Intravenous ivuxolimab was administered to patients every 2 weeks at six dose levels: 0.01, 0.1, 0.3, 1.5, 3 and 10 mg/kg. The point of sequencing TCRbeta in the periphery was to test whether ivuxolimab changed TCR sequence diversity and drove clonal T-cell expansion. A male proportion of roughly 85% and a mean age of 60 years, ranging from about 23 to 90, were recorded for the dose-escalation cohort. The paper covers the monotherapy dose-escalation part of the phase I ivuxolimab trial, which included N of about 56 patients. Partial responses occurred in three dose-escalation patients: two with cutaneous melanoma and one with hepatocellular carcinoma. Among the approximately 54 dose-escalation patients, 19 had hepatocellular carcinoma, approximately 15 melanoma, 9 renal cell carcinoma and 9 head and neck cancer.

Patients with autoimmune disease history or receiving systemic immunosuppression were excluded from the trial. In every dose cohort, peripheral blood was drawn for TCR sequencing at baseline, cycle 4 day 1, and cycle 7 day 1. Samples were obtained from an open-label, multicenter, first-in-human phase I dose-escalation trial of ivuxolimab. Adults with locally advanced or metastatic melanoma, renal cell, hepatocellular, or head and neck squamous cell carcinoma were enrolled in the trial. Before TCR sequencing, CD4+ and CD8+ T cells were separately sorted from peripheral blood. There are a few counts of this clone. Its recognized antigen is unknown. Base qualities are missing; no much larger clone stands one base away. Beyond this particular receptor, the publication reports: The antigen specificity of the clonally expanded peripheral T cells was not determined. After ivuxolimab, expanded clones were on average more numerous among CD8+ T cells than among CD4+ T cells. Clonal expansion of both CD4+ and CD8+ blood T cells was observed from baseline to week 6 at doses 0.1 to 3.0 mg/kg. Low levels of normalized T-cell clonal expansion were also seen in some nonresponding patients. In the 0.1-3.0 mg/kg groups, partial responders were among the patients with the lowest normalized peripheral clonal expansion, particularly in CD8+ T cells.

Taken from the germline V gene (reference sequence), the CDR1 and CDR2 loops are MNHNY and SVGAGI. Trimmed from V: 0 bases; trimmed from J: 6 bases; junction bases lacking a gene match: 7. The CDR3 goes from the cysteine to the phenylalanine over 16 residues. Here the CDR3 DNA is all that survives: 48 bases in frame from base 1. For sequencing of the TCRbeta CDR3 region, genomic DNA was extracted from the sorted cells. TCRbeta CDR3 regions were sequenced using the immunoSEQ Assay. Entries here come from immuneACCESS through TCRdb and include only in-frame sequences with V and J called. Some clones fail to appear in such tables; in the studies checked, an unresolved V gene covers under half of the shortfall, and the cause of the remainder is unknown. The sample table contains 60,000 to 65,000 clones; only one count was recorded for 80% to 90% of them. 10% to 11% of the sample rests with the top ten.

This chain joins TRBV6-6 to TRBJ1-5; 8 middle bases align to TRBD1. Source: CD4+ or CD8+ T cells sorted from blood, taken in a trial of the OX40 agonist ivuxolimab. This clonotype originated in an adult with an advanced solid tumor such as melanoma, head and neck, liver or kidney cancer. The sequenced DNA: TGTGCCAGCAGTTACTCCGGAGGACAGGGCGGTCAGCCCCAGCATTTT. Protein translation: CASSYSGGQGGQPQHF.